This T cell receptor (beta chain) was found in a study of graft-versus-host responses after intestinal transplantation. Turning to the study itself: Each recipient received anti-thymocyte globulin induction, then tacrolimus and steroids for about 3 years.

Germline trimming cut 6 bases from V and 10 bases from J; bases unmatched to any gene: 4. The CDR3 spans 12 residues. Per the germline V gene, CDR1 is MGHRA and CDR2 is YSYEKL. Findings of the study overall: Marrow from the recipient contained GvH clones, some of which had appeared first in ileum or blood. Some patients had graft-donor T cell macrochimerism, and their allografts showed high graft-versus-host to host-versus-graft clonal ratios. An association linked early post-transplant HvG declines with peak circulating GvH clone levels.

Produced via immunoSEQ multiplex PCR; TCRdb's table is partial and in-frame only. In the table there are roughly 8,500 clones, roughly a third of which are singletons. Responders (roughly 200,000, CFSE-labeled) were co-plated with roughly 200,000 irradiated, violet-dye-labeled stimulators. The chain joins TRBV4-1 to TRBJ2-3, with 10 bases that match TRBD1. The TCR originated in a human patient who was an organ donor for intestinal transplantation. Sample: alloreactive CD8+ T cells from a mixed lymphocyte reaction culture, taken before transplantation. The subset here: CFSE-low proliferating T cells sorted from roughly six-day pre-transplant mixed lymphocyte reaction (GvH or HvG direction). The CDR3 here is CASRGGQGPQYF. CDR3 nucleotides: TGCGCCAGCAGAGGGGGACAGGGGCCGCAGTATTTT.